Listed below are T cell receptor beta chains from one sample, sequenced in a study of identifying expanded T cells in peripheral blood. The protocol was immunoSEQ multiplex PCR, while the TCRdb copy is restricted to in-frame clones and leaves out a portion. The sample contains some 90,000 clones, around 90% of which appear only once. The sequenced sample consisted of blood. All receptors come from a person aged 18 to 69 in good health. The CDR3 runs from the conserved cysteine through the conserved F or W. D genes are given only for firm matches. Clone size appears in some rows only: once, few, many, or a class for an expanded clone.

d_call,j_call,v_call,clone_size,cdr3_aa,cdr3_nt
-,TRBJ2-6,TRBV6-5,-,CASSRIDPGANVLTF,TGTGCCAGCAGCCGAATCGACCCTGGGGCCAACGTCCTGACTTTC
TRBD1,TRBJ2-2,TRBV27,-,CASRTGGANTGELFF,TGTGCCAGCAGGACAGGGGGCGCGAACACCGGGGAGCTGTTTTTT
-,TRBJ1-5,TRBV19,-,CASTQVGYSNQPQHF,TGTGCCAGTACCCAGGTAGGGTATAGCAATCAGCCCCAGCATTTT
-,TRBJ2-7,TRBV10-3,-,CAYGGVSDEQYF,TGTGCATACGGAGGAGTAAGCGACGAGCAGTACTTC
-,TRBJ1-3,TRBV29-1,-,CSVDAVRARNTIYF,TGCAGCGTTGACGCTGTACGGGCCCGCAACACCATATATTTT
TRBD1,TRBJ1-5,TRBV6-5,-,CASSSGQSNQPQHF,TGTGCCAGCAGTTCGGGACAGAGCAATCAGCCCCAGCATTTT
TRBD1,TRBJ2-7,TRBV7-9,-,CASSPGTVNEQYF,TGTGCCAGCAGCCCGGGGACAGTCAACGAGCAGTACTTC
-,TRBJ2-5,TRBV5-4,-,CASSWKGDFQETQYF,TGTGCCAGCAGCTGGAAGGGGGACTTTCAGGAGACCCAGTACTTC
-,TRBJ2-2,TRBV6-1,-,CASRQYQLNTGELFF,TGTGCCAGTCGCCAATATCAACTGAACACCGGGGAGCTGTTTTTT
TRBD1,TRBJ2-7,TRBV5-1,-,CASNGAGTASYEQYF,TGCGCCAGCAACGGGGCAGGGACAGCCTCCTACGAGCAGTACTTC
TRBD2,TRBJ2-5,TRBV5-1,-,CASNPAGGQETQYF,TGCGCCAGCAACCCAGCGGGGGGTCAAGAGACCCAGTACTTC
TRBD1,TRBJ2-5,TRBV18,once,CASSLAVDRGETQYF,TGTGCCAGCTCACTCGCCGTAGACAGGGGCGAGACCCAGTACTTC
-,TRBJ1-2,TRBV6-1,-,CASSEDQGIKYGYTF,TGTGCCAGCAGTGAAGACCAGGGAATTAAATATGGCTACACCTTC
TRBD2,TRBJ2-1,TRBV6-4,many,CASSDPGLAGDNEQFF,TGTGCCAGCAGTGACCCTGGACTAGCGGGGGACAATGAGCAGTTCTTC
TRBD1,TRBJ1-2,TRBV7-2,-,CASSLGQGGGYTF,TGTGCCAGCAGCTTAGGACAGGGTGGAGGCTACACCTTC
-,TRBJ2-1,TRBV5-4,-,CASSRDQQGYNEQFF,TGTGCCAGCAGCCGGGACCAACAGGGATACAATGAGCAGTTCTTC
TRBD1,TRBJ1-1,TRBV6-5,-,CASSNSGGGGAFF,TGTGCCAGCAGTAACTCAGGGGGTGGGGGAGCTTTCTTT
-,TRBJ2-7,TRBV6-5,-,CASRAWSGDKNEQYF,TGTGCCAGCAGGGCCTGGTCGGGGGATAAGAACGAGCAGTACTTC
-,TRBJ1-4,TRBV7-9,-,CASSFRTNEKLFF,TGTGCCAGCAGCTTCAGGACTAATGAAAAACTGTTTTTT
-,TRBJ1-3,TRBV12-5,-,CASGLRTAAFHGNTIYF,TGTGCTAGTGGTCTCCGGACCGCTGCTTTCCATGGAAACACCATATATTTT
TRBD1,TRBJ1-2,TRBV9,-,CASSDQGDDYGYTF,TGTGCCAGCAGCGACCAGGGGGACGACTATGGCTACACCTTC
-,TRBJ1-6,TRBV2,-,CASSEEVRYNSPLHF,TGTGCCAGCAGTGAAGAGGTCCGGTATAATTCACCCCTCCACTTT
TRBD2,TRBJ2-3,TRBV11-2,-,CASSLSSGGRTDTQYF,TGTGCCAGCAGCTTATCTAGCGGGGGCAGAACAGATACGCAGTATTTT
TRBD1,TRBJ1-5,TRBV27,-,CASRTSSTGDQPQHF,TGTGCCAGCAGAACGTCCTCCACAGGGGATCAGCCCCAGCATTTT
-,TRBJ2-3,TRBV5-6,-,CASSHNQGRAGDTQYF,TGTGCCAGCAGCCATAATCAGGGCAGGGCAGGAGATACGCAGTATTTT
-,TRBJ2-7,TRBV2,-,CASKGSYYEQYF,TGTGCCAGCAAGGGCAGCTACTACGAGCAGTACTTC
TRBD2,TRBJ2-5,TRBV14,-,CASSQERGGAPETQYF,TGTGCCAGCAGCCAAGAACGCGGGGGGGCCCCCGAGACCCAGTACTTC
-,TRBJ1-1,TRBV29-1,once,CSVEDRWGTEAFF,TGCAGCGTTGAAGATCGATGGGGCACTGAAGCTTTCTTT
-,TRBJ1-2,TRBV10-2,-,CASSALSRGQASGYTF,TGCGCCAGCAGTGCTTTAAGCAGGGGCCAGGCCAGCGGCTACACCTTC
-,TRBJ2-5,TRBV5-1,few,CASSGGAGAGWSETQYF,TGCGCCAGCAGCGGGGGAGCCGGGGCCGGGTGGTCCGAGACCCAGTACTTC
TRBD2,TRBJ2-1,TRBV7-2,-,CASSLALLAGGQEEQFF,TGTGCCAGCAGCTTAGCGCTACTAGCGGGGGGGCAAGAGGAGCAGTTCTTC
-,TRBJ2-7,TRBV7-9,-,CASSLVDGPYEQYF,TGTGCCAGCAGCTTAGTCGACGGTCCCTACGAGCAGTACTTC
TRBD2,TRBJ2-3,TRBV18,-,CASSPPSGGGGDTQYF,TGTGCCAGCTCACCACCGAGCGGGGGAGGTGGAGATACGCAGTATTTT
-,TRBJ1-6,TRBV27,-,CASSPRPDKNSPLHF,TGTGCCAGCAGCCCCCGCCCGGATAAAAATTCACCCCTCCACTTT
-,TRBJ1-2,TRBV11-3,once,CASSLPQGRGYTF,TGTGCCAGCAGCTTACCCCAGGGGCGCGGCTACACCTTC
-,TRBJ2-7,TRBV11-1,-,CASSLIGTSSYEQYF,TGTGCCAGCAGCTTGATAGGCACAAGCTCCTACGAGCAGTACTTC
-,TRBJ1-4,TRBV28,-,CASSSRTVATNEKLFF,TGTGCCAGCAGTTCTAGGACAGTTGCAACTAATGAAAAACTGTTTTTT
TRBD1,TRBJ1-5,TRBV28,few,CASQGQRGYLLTQHF,TGTGCCAGCCAGGGACAGAGGGGTTATCTTTTAACCCAGCATTTT
-,TRBJ1-1,TRBV5-6,-,CASSWGPGPTAFF,TGTGCCAGCAGCTGGGGGCCGGGCCCGACAGCTTTCTTT
-,TRBJ2-7,TRBV11-1,-,CASSSSGSYEQYF,TGTGCCAGCAGCTCGTCCGGGAGCTACGAGCAGTACTTC
TRBD1,TRBJ2-1,TRBV29-1,-,CSVEAPGQAYNEQFF,TGCAGCGTTGAAGCCCCGGGACAGGCCTACAATGAGCAGTTCTTC
TRBD1,TRBJ1-2,TRBV19,once,CASSIQQGVNYGYTF,TGTGCCAGTAGTATACAACAGGGGGTTAACTATGGCTACACCTTC
TRBD2,TRBJ2-3,TRBV11-1,-,CASSSSGGTFTDTQYF,TGTGCCAGCAGCTCTAGCGGGGGGACCTTCACAGATACGCAGTATTTT
TRBD2,TRBJ2-1,TRBV4-2,-,CASSHPLGTSGGNEQFF,TGTGCCAGCAGCCACCCCCTGGGGACTAGCGGGGGGAATGAGCAGTTCTTC
-,TRBJ1-5,TRBV19,-,CASSMGGRQPQHF,TGTGCCAGTAGTATGGGAGGGAGACAGCCCCAGCATTTT
-,TRBJ2-7,TRBV12-5,-,CASGSRRATHYEQYF,TGTGCTAGTGGTTCGCGCCGGGCCACCCACTACGAGCAGTACTTC
-,TRBJ1-2,TRBV25-1,-,CASSEAGNNYGYTF,TGTGCCAGCAGTGAGGCAGGGAATAACTATGGCTACACCTTC
-,TRBJ2-1,TRBV5-4,-,CASSTYPVGSYNEQFF,TGTGCCAGCAGCACCTACCCGGTGGGCTCCTACAATGAGCAGTTCTTC
-,TRBJ1-1,TRBV5-4,-,CASSPSVAKGNTEAFF,TGTGCCAGCAGTCCCTCGGTAGCAAAGGGGAACACTGAAGCTTTCTTT
-,TRBJ2-5,TRBV29-1,-,CSVGTEGETQYF,TGCAGCGTTGGGACTGAGGGAGAGACCCAGTACTTC
TRBD1,TRBJ1-2,TRBV4-3,-,CASSQAGGRYGYTF,TGCGCCAGCAGCCAAGCAGGGGGGCGGTATGGCTACACCTTC
-,TRBJ2-7,TRBV5-5,few,CASSPGYEQYF,TGTGCCAGCAGCCCCGGCTACGAGCAGTACTTC
-,TRBJ1-2,TRBV6-5,-,CASSYDSLNGYTF,TGTGCCAGCAGTTACGACTCATTAAATGGCTACACCTTC
TRBD2,TRBJ2-5,TRBV5-6,once,CASSRTSGGSQETQYF,TGTGCCAGCAGCCGCACTAGCGGGGGGTCTCAAGAGACCCAGTACTTC
-,TRBJ2-1,TRBV4-3,-,CASSQVLQNNEQFF,TGCGCCAGCAGCCAAGTTTTACAAAACAATGAGCAGTTCTTC
-,TRBJ1-6,TRBV4-3,-,CASSQDWGRSYNSPLHF,TGCGCCAGCAGCCAAGATTGGGGTCGTTCCTATAATTCACCCCTCCACTTT
-,TRBJ2-2,TRBV4-3,-,CASSQAGELFF,TGCGCCAGCAGCCAGGCAGGGGAGCTGTTTTTT
TRBD1,TRBJ2-7,TRBV6-1,-,CASSEVGGTGFSYEQYF,TGTGCCAGCAGTGAAGTAGGGGGGACAGGGTTCTCCTACGAGCAGTACTTC
-,TRBJ2-5,TRBV6-5,-,CASSYSSSEVTQYF,TGTGCCAGCAGTTACTCCTCTAGCGAGGTGACCCAGTACTTC
TRBD1,TRBJ2-7,TRBV11-2,-,CASSPYRGLSYEQYF,TGTGCCAGCAGCCCCTACAGGGGCCTCTCCTACGAGCAGTACTTC